This TCR beta chain appears in the sequencing data of a study of blood T cell repertoires in COVID-19. Produced via immunoSEQ multiplex PCR; TCRdb's table is partial and in-frame only. The sample has around 160,000 clones, 81% seen once. Per germline, CDR1 SNHLY and CDR2 FYNNEI. Trimming pared 2 bases from V and 1 base from J, leaving 12 bases between. This CDR3 is built from 16 residues. This TCR was sampled from a man in his sixties with active or convalescent COVID-19. Sequencing was done on a sample of peripheral blood. This chain uses TRBV2 with TRBJ1-5; D is undetermined. CDR3 coding DNA: TGTGCCAGCAGTGAATTTGCAGGCGTGAGCAATCAGCCCCAGCATTTT. This codes for CASSEFAGVSNQPQHF.